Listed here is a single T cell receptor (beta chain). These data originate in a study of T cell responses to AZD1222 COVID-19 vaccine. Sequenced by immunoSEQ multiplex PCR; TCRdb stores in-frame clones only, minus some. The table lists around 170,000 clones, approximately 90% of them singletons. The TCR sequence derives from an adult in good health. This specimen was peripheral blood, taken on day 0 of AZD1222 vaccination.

CDR3 DNA: TGCGCCAGCAGCCCGGTAGGGGGGCCAAACAATGAGCAGTTCTTC. Protein product: CASSPVGGPNNEQFF. V gene TRBV5-1 combines with J gene TRBJ2-1; either TRBD1 or TRBD2 may supply D (6 bases each). V was shortened by 4 bases and J by 5 bases, with 16 bases between the two germline ends. The germline V gene has CDR1 SGHRS and CDR2 YFSETQ. This CDR3 has 15 amino acids.